This TCR beta chain was captured in a study of naive and memory T cell subsets. The study's findings and limits: Naive repertoires, especially CD8, held a few larger clonotypes, possibly memory cells re-expressing CD45RA.

Germline lookup yields CDR1 SQVTM and CDR2 ANQGSEA. Between the trimmed V and J ends, which lost 5 bases and 0 bases, there was a span of 10 bases. The CDR3 loop spans 13 amino acids. An equimolar mix of two oligonucleotides served as the beta constant-region primer for TRBC1 and TRBC2. Ligated cDNA was amplified by four rounds of PCR with nested alpha and beta constant-region primers and SP2. An oligonucleotide with the SP2 primer and a 12-nucleotide UMI was ligated to the cDNA 3' end. In TCRdb, the UMI-ligation and nested PCR reads were re-called with MiXCR into one record per CDR3 protein. There are 150,000 or so distinct CDR3 sequences in the sample; roughly 20% occur only once, and 0.11% lies in the top ten. This clonotype has a handful of counts. The target antigen is unknown. CMV status came from CD4+ T cell IFNgamma after overnight CMV lysate stimulation of fresh PBMCs.

This receptor was obtained from a human donor in good health. The chain couples TRBV29-1 to TRBJ1-1, with D perhaps matching TRBD1 (5 bases). The sequencing sample was made of naive CD4+ T cells from blood. This chain's CDR3 is CSVQRQLNTEAFF. The CDR3 region has the DNA TGCAGCGTTCAGCGACAGTTGAACACTGAAGCTTTCTTT. Full variable domain (remainder filled in from reference TRBV29-1 and TRBJ1-1): SAVISQKPSRDICQRGTSLTIQCQVDSQVTMMFWYRQQPGQSLTLIATANQGSEATYESGFVIDKFPISRPNLTFSTLTVSNMSPEDSSIYLCSVQRQLNTEAFFGQGTRLTVV.